The clone carrying this T cell receptor beta chain was counted between two and nine times. Its matching antigen is unknown. The data derive from a study of T cells after yellow fever vaccination. Findings of the study overall: A large majority of primary-vaccination clones showed up again after the booster (96% CD4, about 87% CD8).

A process of 5'RACE template switching, which added a universal primer site and UMIs, was used to make TCR cDNA. TCRdb reprocessed the 5' RACE reads with MiXCR, giving one entry per CDR3 protein. The sample contains fewer than 650,000 distinct CDR3 sequences, 20% to 25% of which appear only once. The V gene lost 5 bases and the J gene lost 2 bases, with 7 bases spanning the gap. CDR1 is MNHEY and CDR2 is SVGEGT in the germline V gene. The CDR3 runs to 14 residues. The chain employs TRBV6-2 or TRBV6-3 and TRBJ2-6, with D unresolved. The TCR originated in a man aged 18 to 29 who received the YFV17D yellow fever vaccine. The sequences come from PBMCs, collected 20 to 25 days after the first yellow fever vaccination. The CDR3: CASSPPPGANVLTF. The CDR3 DNA is TGTGCCAGCAGTCCCCCGCCTGGGGCCAACGTCCTGACTTTC.